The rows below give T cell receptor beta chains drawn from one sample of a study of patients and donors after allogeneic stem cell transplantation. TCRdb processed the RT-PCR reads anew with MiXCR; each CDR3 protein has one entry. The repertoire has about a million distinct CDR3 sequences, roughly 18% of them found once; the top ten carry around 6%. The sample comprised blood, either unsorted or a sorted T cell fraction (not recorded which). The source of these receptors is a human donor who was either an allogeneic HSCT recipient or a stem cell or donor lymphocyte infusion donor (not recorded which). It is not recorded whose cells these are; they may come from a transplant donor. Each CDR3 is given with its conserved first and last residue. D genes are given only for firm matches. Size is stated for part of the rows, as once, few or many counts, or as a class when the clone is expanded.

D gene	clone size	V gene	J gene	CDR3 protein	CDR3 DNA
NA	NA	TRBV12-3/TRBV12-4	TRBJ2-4	CASSFGLMFRYF	TGTGCCAGCAGTTTCGGGCTAATGTTCCGGTACTTC
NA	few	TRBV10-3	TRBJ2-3	CAISGHRETDTQYF	TGTGCCATCAGTGGGCACAGGGAAACAGATACGCAGTATTTT
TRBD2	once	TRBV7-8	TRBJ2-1	CASSLPSGGGYNEQFF	TGTGCCAGCAGCTTACCTAGCGGGGGGGGTTACAATGAGCAGTTCTTC
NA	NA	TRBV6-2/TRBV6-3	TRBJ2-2	CASTPGPFLANTGELFF	TGTGCCAGCACCCCAGGGCCATTTCTCGCGAACACCGGGGAGCTGTTTTTT
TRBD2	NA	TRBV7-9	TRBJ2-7	CASSLGSAGAYYEQYF	TGTGCCAGCAGCTTGGGTTCAGCGGGGGCCTACTACGAGCAGTACTTC
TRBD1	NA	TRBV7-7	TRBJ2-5	CASSPVGQGQETQYF	TGTGCCAGCAGCCCGGTAGGACAGGGTCAAGAGACCCAGTACTTC
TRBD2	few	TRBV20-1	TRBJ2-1	CSARPPGLADLNEQFF	TGCAGTGCTAGACCTCCGGGACTAGCGGACCTCAATGAGCAGTTCTTC
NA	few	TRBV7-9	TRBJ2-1	CASSQGSGGPFNEQFF	TGTGCCAGCAGCCAAGGATCCGGAGGGCCATTCAATGAGCAGTTCTTC
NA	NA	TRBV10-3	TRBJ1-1	CAVRDRLNTEAFF	TGTGCCGTCCGAGACAGGCTGAACACTGAAGCTTTCTTT
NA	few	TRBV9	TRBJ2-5	CASSVGGSFQETQYF	TGTGCCAGCAGCGTAGGGGGCAGCTTCCAAGAGACCCAGTACTTC
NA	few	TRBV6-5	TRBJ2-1	CASSYSRSSHGQFF	TGTGCCAGCAGTTACTCCCGGAGTTCTCATGGGCAGTTCTTC
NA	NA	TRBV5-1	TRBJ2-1	CASKGAGYNEQFF	TGCGCCAGCAAGGGAGCCGGCTACAATGAGCAGTTCTTC
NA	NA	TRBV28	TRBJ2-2	CASKRPTNTGELFF	TGTGCCAGCAAACGCCCTACGAACACCGGGGAGCTGTTTTTT
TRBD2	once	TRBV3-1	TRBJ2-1	CASSQGTSGLMTYNEQFF	TGTGCCAGCAGCCAAGGGACTAGCGGCTTGATGACCTACAATGAGCAGTTCTTC
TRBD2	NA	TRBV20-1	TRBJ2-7	CSAATSGKRGRQYF	TGCAGTGCTGCGACTAGCGGGAAAAGAGGGAGGCAGTACTTC
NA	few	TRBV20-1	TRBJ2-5	CSARKGLQETQYF	TGCAGTGCTAGAAAGGGACTTCAAGAGACCCAGTACTTC
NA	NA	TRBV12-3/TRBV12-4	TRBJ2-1	CASSFRQVINEQFF	TGTGCCAGCAGCTTCCGACAGGTGATCAATGAGCAGTTCTTC
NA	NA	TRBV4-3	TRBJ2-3	CASSQDWRTGTDTQYF	TGCGCCAGCAGCCAAGACTGGCGGACAGGCACAGATACGCAGTATTTT
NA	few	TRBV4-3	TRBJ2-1	CASSQDLVNEQFF	TGCGCCAGCAGCCAAGATCTTGTCAATGAGCAGTTCTTC
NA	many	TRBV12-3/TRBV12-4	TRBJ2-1	CASSPPTSTNEQFF	TGTGCCAGCAGTCCTCCCACTAGCACCAATGAGCAGTTCTTC
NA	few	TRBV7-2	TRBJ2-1	CASSNGGLGYNEQFF	TGTGCCAGCAGCAATGGGGGACTCGGGTACAATGAGCAGTTCTTC
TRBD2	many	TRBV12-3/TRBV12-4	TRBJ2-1	CASRSGGRPHNEQFF	TGTGCCAGCAGATCGGGCGGGAGGCCCCACAATGAGCAGTTCTTC
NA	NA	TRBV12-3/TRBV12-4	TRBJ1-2	CASIASDRLNYGYTF	TGTGCCAGCATCGCGAGCGACCGACTTAACTATGGCTACACCTTC
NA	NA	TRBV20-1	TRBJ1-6	CSAKWARGSSPLHF	TGCAGTGCTAAATGGGCGCGGGGATCATCACCCCTCCACTTT
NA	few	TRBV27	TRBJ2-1	CASREGSSYNEQFF	TGTGCCAGCAGAGAGGGGAGCTCCTACAATGAGCAGTTCTTC
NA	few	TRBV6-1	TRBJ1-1	CASSVDSGEYEAFF	TGTGCCAGCAGTGTAGATTCAGGAGAATATGAAGCTTTCTTT
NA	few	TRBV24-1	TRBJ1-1	CATSDGTQDEAFF	TGTGCCACCAGTGACGGGACCCAAGATGAAGCTTTCTTT
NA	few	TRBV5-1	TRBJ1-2	CASSLGTRDGYGYTF	TGCGCCAGCAGCTTAGGAACCCGGGACGGCTATGGCTACACCTTC
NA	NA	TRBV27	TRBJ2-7	CASSFTPDNYYEQYF	TGTGCCAGCAGTTTTACCCCGGACAATTACTACGAGCAGTACTTC
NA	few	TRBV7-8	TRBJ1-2	CASSPRGQGGYGYTF	TGTGCCAGCAGCCCCCGTGGTCAAGGTGGCTATGGCTACACCTTC
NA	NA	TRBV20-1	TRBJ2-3	CSASKDLSRGTDTQYF	TGCAGTGCTAGTAAGGACCTCAGTCGAGGCACAGATACGCAGTATTTT
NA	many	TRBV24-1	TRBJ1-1	CATSDGNTEAFF	TGTGCCACCTCAGACGGGAACACTGAAGCTTTCTTT
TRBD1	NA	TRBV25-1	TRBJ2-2	CASTPFGTGDTGELFF	TGTGCCAGCACCCCCTTTGGGACAGGGGACACCGGGGAGCTGTTTTTT
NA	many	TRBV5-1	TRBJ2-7	CASSLGRQSSYEQYF	TGCGCCAGCAGCTTGGGCCGACAGTCCTCCTACGAGCAGTACTTC
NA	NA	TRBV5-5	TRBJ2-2	CASSLSELPNTGELFF	TGTGCCAGCAGCTTGTCCGAACTACCGAACACCGGGGAGCTGTTTTTT
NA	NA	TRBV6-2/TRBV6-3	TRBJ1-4	CASSYTPHPTDSWRATNEKLFF	TGTGCCAGCAGTTATACTCCACATCCCACGGACAGTTGGAGGGCAACTAATGAAAAACTGTTTTTT
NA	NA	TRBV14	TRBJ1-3	CASSQAGAGNTIYF	TGTGCCAGCAGCCAAGCTGGGGCTGGAAACACCATATATTTT
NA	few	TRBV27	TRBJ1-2	CASSFTGGDGYTF	TGTGCCAGCAGTTTCACCGGAGGGGATGGCTACACCTTC
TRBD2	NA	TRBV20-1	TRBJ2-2	CSARTSGANTGELFF	TGCAGTGCCAGGACTAGCGGGGCGAACACCGGGGAGCTGTTTTTT
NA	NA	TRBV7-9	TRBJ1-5	CASSRSGGIQPQHF	TGTGCCAGCAGCCGAAGCGGGGGCATCCAGCCCCAGCATTTT
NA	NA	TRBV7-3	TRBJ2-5	CASSPSRDVETQYF	TGTGCCAGCAGCCCAAGCCGGGACGTAGAGACCCAGTACTTC
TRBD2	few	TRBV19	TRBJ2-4	CASSIASGGSTLAKNIQYF	TGTGCCAGTAGTATTGCTAGCGGGGGGAGCACCCTAGCCAAAAACATTCAGTACTTC
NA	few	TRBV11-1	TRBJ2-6	CASSSPGGGLGPISGANVLTF	TGTGCCAGCAGCTCCCCTGGGGGCGGATTAGGCCCGATCTCTGGGGCCAACGTCCTGACTTTC